The 24 T cell receptor beta chains below come from one sample, sequenced in a study of shared clonotypes between healthy human individuals. Assay used: immunoSEQ multiplex PCR; TCRdb lists only in-frame clones, some missing. The sample lists more than 900,000 clones, about 84% occurring once. Sequenced input: memory CD4+ T cells from PBMCs. As for subset: CD45RA-negative fraction. Receptors originate from a man aged 18 to 29 in good health. Some clones in this sample may be carry-over from other donors' samples.

J is TRBJ2-3 and V is TRBV18; the match to TRBD1 covers 9 bases. CDR3 length: 14 residues. Germline CDR1 reads KGHSH; CDR2 reads LQKENI. Losses at the gene ends were 4 bases for V and 5 bases for J; bases not matched to a gene: 4. The CDR3 coding sequence is TGTGCCAGCTCACAGACGACAGGGGGAGATACGCAGTATTTT. Its translation: CASSQTTGGDTQYF.

The chain employs TRBV18 and TRBJ1-5, with D uncertain. The CDR3 contains 15 residues. V was trimmed by 4 bases and J by 1 base, leaving 11 bases between them. The germline V gene has CDR1 KGHSH and CDR2 LQKENI. As DNA, the CDR3 is TGTGCCAGCTCACAAAGGTCGGGGAGCAATCAGCCCCAGCATTTT. It yields the protein CASSQRSGSNQPQHF.

This chain joins TRBV10-3 and TRBJ1-2; D is perhaps TRBD1 (6 bases). The CDR3 sequence is 16 residues long. CDR1 ENHRY and CDR2 SYGVKD come from the germline V gene. Trimming pared 0 bases from V and 1 base from J, leaving 12 bases between. The CDR3 reads CAISESGGRFNYGYTF. In nucleotides, the CDR3 is TGTGCCATCAGTGAGTCTGGGGGGCGATTTAACTATGGCTACACCTTC.

Points on this clone: This specimen includes other DNA sequences encoding the same CDR3. This chain joins TRBV2 and TRBJ2-7, with 10 bases matching TRBD1. The germline V gene has CDR1 SNHLY and CDR2 FYNNEI. CDR3 length: 15 residues. The junction had 4 bases not matched to a gene; V was cut back by 4 bases and J by 1 base. CDR3 sequence: CASSGDRGSSYEQYF. For the CDR3, the DNA is TGTGCCAGCAGTGGGGACAGGGGATCATCCTACGAGCAGTACTTC.

Concerning this clone itself: Given a far larger clone just one base away, this is likely a sequencing read error. Other DNA sequences in the same sample also yield this CDR3. This chain links TRBV29-1 with TRBJ1-1; D is undetermined. The CDR3 length is 10 residues. Looked up from germline, CDR1 is SQVTM and CDR2 is ANQGSEA. V shed 7 bases and J shed 1 base, with 4 bases lying between them. The CDR3 DNA reads TGCAGCGGCCAGAACACTGAAGCTTTCTTT. Residues: CSGQNTEAFF.

This clone appeared a single time. This chain uses TRBV7-2 with TRBJ2-7, with 8 positions matching TRBD2. The CDR3 covers 15 residues. CDR1 and CDR2 from the germline V gene are SGHTA and FQGNSA. V lost 4 bases and J lost 4; bases outside the gene matches: 9. DNA for the CDR3: TGTGCCAGCAGCTCGGCAGCGGGAGTTGTATACGAGCAGTACTTC. This translates into CASSSAAGVVYEQYF.

The CDR3 spells CASSILRGNEQYF. The CDR3 DNA reads as TGTGCCAGTAGTATTCTGAGGGGAAACGAGCAGTACTTC. The gene calls are TRBV19 and TRBJ2-7; D may correspond to TRBD1 or TRBD2 (5 bases each). Trimming took 3 bases from V and 5 from J, leaving 11 bases between them. The CDR3 covers 13 residues. The germline gives CDR1 LNHDA, CDR2 SQIVND (reference sequence).

V gene TRBV28 combines with J gene TRBJ2-7; D unclear. The CDR3 spans 11 residues. Per the germline V gene, CDR1 is MDHEN and CDR2 is SYDVKM. Trimming pared 10 bases from V and 2 bases from J, leaving 9 bases between. CDR3 nucleotide sequence: TGTGCCACCGGGCCTACCTACGAGCAGTACTTC. Protein sequence: CATGPTYEQYF.

This clone has a handful of counts. This chain joins TRBV18 and TRBJ2-3; no reliable D call. CDR1 and CDR2 from the germline V gene are KGHSH and LQKENI. V was trimmed by 3 bases and J by 6 bases, leaving 7 bases between them. This CDR3 spans 12 amino acids. The CDR3 DNA is TGTGCCAGCTCACCCCCGGAGGATACGCAGTATTTT. Residues: CASSPPEDTQYF.

The chain joins TRBV19 to TRBJ1-2; a weak D match, TRBD1 (5 bases). V was shortened by 0 bases and J by 4 bases, with 6 bases between the two germline ends. The germline V gene has CDR1 LNHDA and CDR2 SQIVND (reference sequence). This CDR3 comprises 13 residues. The CDR3 spells CASSIDDSYGYTF. As DNA, the CDR3 is TGTGCCAGTAGTATAGATGACAGCTATGGCTACACCTTC. The full variable domain, completed using reference TRBV19 and TRBJ1-2, is DGGITQSPKYLFRKEGQNVTLSCEQNLNHDAMYWYRQDPGQGLRLIYYSQIVNDFQKGDIAEGYSVSREKKESFPLTVTSAQKNPTAFYLCASSIDDSYGYTFGSGTRLTVV.

The chain employs TRBV28 and TRBJ1-6, with D hard to call. This CDR3 has 13 residues. Germline CDR1 and CDR2: MDHEN and SYDVKM. The ends were cut back, 7 bases at V and 8 bases at J, with 12 bases in the middle. The CDR3 DNA reads as TGTGCCAGCAATTCCGGGATCTATTCACCCCTCCACTTT. It yields the protein CASNSGIYSPLHF. Variable domain in full (rest from reference TRBV28 and TRBJ1-6): DVKVTQSSRYLVKRTGEKVFLECVQDMDHENMFWYRQDPGLGLRLIYFSYDVKMKEKGDIPEGYSVSREKKERFSLILESASTNQTSMYLCASNSGIYSPLHFGNGTRLTVT.

CDR3 sequence reads: CASLEGSRDTQYF. Here the CDR3 DNA reads TGTGCCAGCCTGGAGGGGAGTCGAGATACGCAGTATTTT. The V and J genes are TRBV6-4 and TRBJ2-3; D is possibly TRBD2 (6 bases). Germline V gene sequence: CDR1 MRHNA, CDR2 SNTAGT. The CDR3 length is 13 residues. The germline V and J ends were trimmed by 8 bases and 5 bases, with 14 bases remaining between them.

The rearrangement joins TRBV7-9 to TRBJ2-1, with TRBD2 identical over 16 bases. Germline V gives CDR1 SEHNR, CDR2 FQNEAQ (reference sequence). The CDR3 length is 16 residues. J lost 12 bases, V lost 5 bases, and 10 bases had no gene match. The CDR3, as DNA: TGTGCCAGCAGCCAAACCGGGACTAGCGGGAGGGCCCGGCAGTTCTTC. Protein: CASSQTGTSGRARQFF.

A word on this clone: This could be a read error, since a much larger clone is one nucleotide away. The sample holds other DNA sequences that translate to the same CDR3. The chain links TRBV7-2 to TRBJ2-1; no clear D gene. The CDR3 runs to 13 residues. V lost 2 bases, J lost 0 bases, and 2 bases lay in between. In germline, CDR1 is SGHTA, CDR2 FQGNSA. The CDR3 DNA follows: TGTGCCAGCAGCTTAACCTCCTACAATGAGCAGTTCTTC. It translates to CASSLTSYNEQFF.

In this sample, this clone turned up many times. The gene calls are TRBV2 and TRBJ2-3; 9 bases line up with TRBD2. Germline assignment: CDR1 SNHLY and CDR2 FYNNEI. Trimming removed 8 bases from V and 1 base from J; junction bases left unmatched: 4. The CDR3 is 14 amino acids. The CDR3 reads CASSVAGGTDTQYF. CDR3 nucleotides: TGTGCCAGCTCAGTAGCGGGAGGCACAGATACGCAGTATTTT.

This chain uses TRBV6-5 with TRBJ2-1; no clear D gene. Trimming shortened V by 3 bases and J by 10 bases, and 10 bases separated the two germline ends. The CDR3 loop spans 12 amino acids. Germline V gene lookup returns CDR1 MNHEY and CDR2 SVGAGI. In DNA, the CDR3 is TGTGCCAGCAGTTATGGGGTGGGGGAGCAGTTCTTC. It yields the protein CASSYGVGEQFF.

As to this clone: This CDR3 is also generated by other DNA sequences in the sample. The V and J genes are TRBV5-1 and TRBJ2-5, with 7 nucleotides matching TRBD2. J was trimmed by 0 bases and V by 2 bases; bases with no gene match: 4. CDR3 size: 15 residues. From germline, CDR1 is SGHRS and CDR2 YFSETQ. CDR3 bases: TGCGCCAGCAGCTTAAGCGGGGTAAACCAAGAGACCCAGTACTTC. This translates into CASSLSGVNQETQYF.

The J gene is TRBJ2-3, the V gene TRBV5-1, with 15 bases lining up with TRBD2. Germline V gene lookup returns CDR1 SGHRS and CDR2 YFSETQ. V was clipped by 6 bases and J by 5 bases; unmatched bases: 7. The length of the CDR3 is 16 residues. CDR3: CASKPGLAGGEDTQYF. DNA for the CDR3: TGCGCCAGCAAACCGGGACTAGCGGGAGGCGAAGATACGCAGTATTTT.

The chain uses TRBV6-5 and TRBJ2-7; 8 positions match TRBD2. The ends lost 3 bases at V and 5 bases at J; junction bases unmatched: 9. The CDR3 has 15 amino acids. CDR1 is MNHEY and CDR2 is SVGAGI in the germline V gene. As DNA, the CDR3 is TGTGCCAGCAGTTATCTGGCTAGCGGGTACCACGAGCAGTACTTC. This sequence encodes CASSYLASGYHEQYF.

The genes are TRBV6-1 and TRBJ2-5, with D tentatively TRBD1 or TRBD2 (5 bases each). From germline, CDR1 is MNHNS and CDR2 SASEGT. The CDR3 contains 14 residues. V was clipped by 1 base and J by 7 bases, with 13 bases between them. CDR3 sequence (DNA): TGTGCCAGCAGTGAAGGTCTAGGGACGGCGACCCAGTACTTC. Its translation is CASSEGLGTATQYF.

The chain carries TRBV4-1 and TRBJ1-4; D not certain. V was trimmed by 1 base and J by 8 bases, leaving 14 bases between them. The V gene's germline CDR1 is MGHRA and CDR2 YSYEKL. The length of the CDR3 is 15 residues. The CDR3 spells CASSQGGERGEKLFF. The CDR3 coding sequence is TGCGCCAGCAGCCAAGGTGGCGAGAGAGGGGAAAAACTGTTTTTT.

The table lists this clone with a count of one. With only one base between it and a far larger clone, this is likely a read error. Other DNA sequences in the same sample also yield this CDR3. V and J are TRBV7-9 and TRBJ2-2; D unresolved. The CDR3 runs 14 residues. Trimming cost V 1 base and J 1 base, with 4 bases left between them. Germline assignment: CDR1 SEHNR and CDR2 FQNEAQ (reference sequence). The CDR3 region is CASSLGQNTGELFF. DNA for the CDR3: TGTGCCAGCAGCTTAGGACAGAACACCGGGGAGCTGTTTTTT.

The rearrangement links TRBV4-3 to TRBJ1-2, with D perhaps TRBD1 (5 bases). This CDR3 is 14 amino acids long. The V end was cut by 4 bases, the J end by 4 bases, with 13 bases between. Germline CDR1 is LGHNA and CDR2 is YSLEER. The CDR3 reads CASSRTLFGYGYTF. CDR3 DNA sequence: TGCGCCAGCAGCCGGACACTCTTTGGCTATGGCTACACCTTC.

V is TRBV18 and J is TRBJ2-7, with TRBD1 identical over 8 bases. Trimming at V came to 1 base and at J to 6 bases, leaving 8 bases not matched to a gene. The CDR3 covers 15 residues. From germline, CDR1 is KGHSH and CDR2 LQKENI. CDR3 amino acids: CASSPLSSGQGEQYF. Written as DNA, the CDR3 is TGTGCCAGCTCACCACTATCTTCAGGACAGGGCGAGCAGTACTTC. The whole variable domain, filled in from reference TRBV18 and TRBJ2-7, reads NAGVMQNPRHLVRRRGQEARLRCSPMKGHSHVYWYRQLPEEGLKFMVYLQKENIIDESGMPKERFSAEFPKEGPSILRIQQVVRGDSAAYFCASSPLSSGQGEQYFGPGTRLTVT.